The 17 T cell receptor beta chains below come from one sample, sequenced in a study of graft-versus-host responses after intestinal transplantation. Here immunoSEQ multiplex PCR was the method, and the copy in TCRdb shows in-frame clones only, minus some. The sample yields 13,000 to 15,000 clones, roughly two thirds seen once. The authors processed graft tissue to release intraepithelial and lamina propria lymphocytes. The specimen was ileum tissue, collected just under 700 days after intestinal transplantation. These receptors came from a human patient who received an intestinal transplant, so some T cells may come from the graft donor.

The CDR3 is CASSPWGRDYEQYF. The CDR3 nucleotides are TGCGCCAGCAGCCCCTGGGGCAGGGACTACGAGCAGTACTTC. The genes are TRBV5-1 and TRBJ2-7; weak D call: TRBD1 (5 bases). CDR3 length equals 14 residues. Germline-derived CDR1 and CDR2 are SGHRS and YFSETQ. V was pared by 4 bases and J by 3 bases, with 14 bases between. The full variable domain, rest sourced from reference TRBV5-1 and TRBJ2-7, is KAGVTQTPRYLIKTRGQQVTLSCSPISGHRSVSWYQQTPGQGLQFLFEYFSETQRNKGNFPGRFSGRQFSNSRSEMNVSTLELGDSALYLCASSPWGRDYEQYFGPGTRLTVT.

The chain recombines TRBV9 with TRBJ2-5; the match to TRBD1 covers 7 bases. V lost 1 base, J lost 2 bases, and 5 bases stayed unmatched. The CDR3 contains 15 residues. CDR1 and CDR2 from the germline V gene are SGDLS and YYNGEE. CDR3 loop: CASSVSGTEQETQYF. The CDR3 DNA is TGTGCCAGCAGCGTATCCGGGACAGAACAAGAGACCCAGTACTTC.

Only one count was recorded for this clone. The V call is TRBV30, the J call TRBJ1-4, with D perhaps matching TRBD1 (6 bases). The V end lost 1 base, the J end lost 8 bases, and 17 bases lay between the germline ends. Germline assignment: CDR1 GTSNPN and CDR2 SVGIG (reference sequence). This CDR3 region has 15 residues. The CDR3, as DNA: TGTGCCTGGAGTGGCCAGGCAGGGGTGAGGGAAAAACTGTTTTTT. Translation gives CAWSGQAGVREKLFF. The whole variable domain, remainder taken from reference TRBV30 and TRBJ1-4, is SQTIHQWPATLVQPVGSPLSLECTVEGTSNPNLYWYRQAAGRGLQLLFYSVGIGQISSEVPQNLSASRPQDRQFILSSKKLLLSDSGFYLCAWSGQAGVREKLFFGSGTQLSVL.

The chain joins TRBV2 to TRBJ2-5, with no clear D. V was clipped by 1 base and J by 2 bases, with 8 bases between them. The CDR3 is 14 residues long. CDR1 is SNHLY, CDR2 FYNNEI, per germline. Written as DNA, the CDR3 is TGTGCCAGCAGTGAAGGTCCAGTGCAAGAGACCCAGTACTTC. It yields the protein CASSEGPVQETQYF.

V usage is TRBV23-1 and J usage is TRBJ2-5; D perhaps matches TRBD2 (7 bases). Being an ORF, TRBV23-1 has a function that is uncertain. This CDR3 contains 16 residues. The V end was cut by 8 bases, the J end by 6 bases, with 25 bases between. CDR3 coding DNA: TGCGCCAGCCCTCCGCCGTCGACGGGGGGCAAGCAGACCCAGTACTTC. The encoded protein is CASPPPSTGGKQTQYF.

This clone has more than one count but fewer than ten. The CDR3 loop is CASSLAPAQGAGELFF. Written as DNA, the CDR3 is TGTGCCAGCAGCTTAGCCCCGGCGCAGGGGGCCGGGGAGCTGTTTTTT. The chain uses TRBV7-9 and TRBJ2-2; TRBD1 matches 7 bases. V was clipped by 0 bases and J by 6 bases; unmatched bases: 7. CDR1 and CDR2 (germline): SEHNR, FQNEAQ (reference sequence). There are 16 residues in the CDR3.

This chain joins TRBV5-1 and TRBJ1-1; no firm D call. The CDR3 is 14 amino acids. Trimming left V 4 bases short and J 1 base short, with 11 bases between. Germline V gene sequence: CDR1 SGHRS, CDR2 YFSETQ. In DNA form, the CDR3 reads TGCGCCAGCAGCCTTGGGCTAGCGAACACTGAAGCTTTCTTT. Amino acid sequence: CASSLGLANTEAFF.

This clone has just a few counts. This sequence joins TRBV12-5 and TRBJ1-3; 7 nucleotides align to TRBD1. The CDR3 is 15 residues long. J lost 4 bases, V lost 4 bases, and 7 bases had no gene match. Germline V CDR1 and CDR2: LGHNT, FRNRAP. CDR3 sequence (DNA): TGTGCTAGTGGTTCCGACAGGGCGGACGGAAACACCATATATTTT. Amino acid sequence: CASGSDRADGNTIYF.

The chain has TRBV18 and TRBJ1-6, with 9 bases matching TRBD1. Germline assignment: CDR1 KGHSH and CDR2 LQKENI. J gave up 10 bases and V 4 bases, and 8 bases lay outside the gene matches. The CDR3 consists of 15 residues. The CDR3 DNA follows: TGTGCCAGCTCACTCGAACAGGGGGCAAGATCACCCCTCCACTTT. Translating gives CASSLEQGARSPLHF.

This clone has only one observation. In DNA form, the CDR3 reads TGTGCCAGCAGCTCCGACAGGGGCTACGAGCAGTACTTC. It translates to CASSSDRGYEQYF. This rearrangement joins TRBV11-2 to TRBJ2-7; 8 bases map to TRBD1. Trimming at V came to 4 bases and at J to 3 bases, leaving 2 bases not matched to a gene. The CDR3 is 13 residues long. Per germline, CDR1 SGHAT and CDR2 FQNNGV.

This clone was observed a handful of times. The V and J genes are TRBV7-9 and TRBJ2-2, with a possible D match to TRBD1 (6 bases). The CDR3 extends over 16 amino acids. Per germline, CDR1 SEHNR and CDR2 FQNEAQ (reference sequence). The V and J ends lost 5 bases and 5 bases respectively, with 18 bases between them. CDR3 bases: TGTGCCAGCAGCCCAACAGGGAAGGCGTTAACCGGGGAGCTGTTTTTT. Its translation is CASSPTGKALTGELFF.

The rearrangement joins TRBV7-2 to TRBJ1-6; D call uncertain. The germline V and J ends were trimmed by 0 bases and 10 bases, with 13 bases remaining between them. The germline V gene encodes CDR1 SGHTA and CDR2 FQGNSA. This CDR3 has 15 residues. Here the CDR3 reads CASSLAAGLRSPLHF. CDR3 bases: TGTGCCAGCAGCTTAGCAGCAGGTTTGAGATCACCCCTCCACTTT.

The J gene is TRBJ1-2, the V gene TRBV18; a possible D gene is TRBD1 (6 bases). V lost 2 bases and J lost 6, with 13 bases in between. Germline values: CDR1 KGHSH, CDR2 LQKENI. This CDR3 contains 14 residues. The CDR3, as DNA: TGTGCCAGCTCACCATCCCCAGGGGAGAATGGCTACACCTTC. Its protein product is CASSPSPGENGYTF.

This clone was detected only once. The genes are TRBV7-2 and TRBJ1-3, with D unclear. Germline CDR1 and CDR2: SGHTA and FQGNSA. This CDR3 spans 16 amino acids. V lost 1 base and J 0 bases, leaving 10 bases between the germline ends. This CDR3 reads CASSLGGSTSGNTIYF. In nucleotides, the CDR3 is TGTGCCAGCAGCTTAGGAGGGTCCACCTCTGGAAACACCATATATTTT.

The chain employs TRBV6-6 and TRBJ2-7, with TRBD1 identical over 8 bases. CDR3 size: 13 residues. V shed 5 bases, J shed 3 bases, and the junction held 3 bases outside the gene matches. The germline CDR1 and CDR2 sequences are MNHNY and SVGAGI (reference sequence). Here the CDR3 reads CASSRGQGYEQYF. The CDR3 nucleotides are TGTGCCAGCAGTCGCGGACAGGGCTACGAGCAGTACTTC.

CDR3 DNA sequence: TGTGCCAGCAGATCATCTGGGGCTGCGGGGTACAATGAGCAGTTCTTC. Translated, it gives CASRSSGAAGYNEQFF. The rearrangement joins TRBV13 to TRBJ2-1; tentative D call: TRBD2 (6 bases). The CDR3 runs to 16 residues. The V end lost 6 bases, the J end lost 4 bases, and 19 bases lay between the germline ends. CDR1 PRHDT and CDR2 FYEKMQ come from the germline V gene (reference sequence).

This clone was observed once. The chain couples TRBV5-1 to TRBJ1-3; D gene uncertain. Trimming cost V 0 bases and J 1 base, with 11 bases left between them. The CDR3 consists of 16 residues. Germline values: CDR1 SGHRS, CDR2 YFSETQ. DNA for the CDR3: TGCGCCAGCAGCTTGGGGGCCCGGACTTCTGGAAACACCATATATTTT. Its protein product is CASSLGARTSGNTIYF.